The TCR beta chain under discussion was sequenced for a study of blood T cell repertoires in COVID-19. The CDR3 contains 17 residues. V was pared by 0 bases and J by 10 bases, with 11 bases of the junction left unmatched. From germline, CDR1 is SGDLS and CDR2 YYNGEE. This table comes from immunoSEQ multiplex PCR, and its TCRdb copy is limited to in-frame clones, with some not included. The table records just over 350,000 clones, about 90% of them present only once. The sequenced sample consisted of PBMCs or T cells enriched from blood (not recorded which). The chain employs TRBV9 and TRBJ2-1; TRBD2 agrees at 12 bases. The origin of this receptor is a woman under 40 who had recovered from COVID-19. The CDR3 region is CASSVAPTSGSSGEQFF. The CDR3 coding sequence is TGTGCCAGCAGCGTAGCTCCGACTAGCGGGAGTTCGGGCGAGCAGTTCTTC.